The 25 T cell receptor beta chains below all came from one sample that was sequenced in a study of tumor-infiltrating lymphocytes in primary liver carcinoma. Constant-region priming of around 490 ng total RNA yielded TCR beta cDNA. Construction of TCR beta libraries relied on three successive nested multiplex PCR rounds employing slightly modified ARM-PCR. It was with TRBV1-TRBV30 forward primers and a C-beta reverse primer that the first two PCR rounds were run, at around 11 cycles each. TCRdb processed the multiplex PCR reads anew with MiXCR; each CDR3 protein has one entry. This sample has roughly 200,000 distinct CDR3 sequences; around four fifths occur once, and the top ten carry 18%. Scientists recovered RNA and DNA together from around 18-30 mg of unsorted bulk tissue. Sequenced sample: tumor tissue from primary liver carcinoma. The receptors were gathered from a middle-aged man with primary liver carcinoma and hepatitis B virus infection.

In the case of this clonotype: A read error is possible here, since a much larger clone lies one base away. The chain links TRBV6-2 or TRBV6-3 to TRBJ2-7; weak D call: TRBD1 (7 bases). The CDR3 has 13 residues. CDR1 is MNHEY and CDR2 is SVGEGT in the germline V gene. The CDR3 bases are TGTGTCAGCAGGGGGGACTCCCACAAGGAGCAGTACTTC. The encoded protein is CVSRGDSHKEQYF.

The table lists this clonotype with a count of one. Germline is not matched at one junction end, which may reflect a read error. V gene TRBV6-5 combines with J gene TRBJ1-3; the D is unclear. Germline V gives CDR1 MNHEY, CDR2 SVGAGI. The CDR3 has 14 residues. The CDR3 loop reads CVSRPKVPGNTIYF. In DNA form, the CDR3 reads TGTGTCAGCAGGCCCAAAGTCCCTGGAAACACCATATATTTT.

There are a few counts of this clonotype. Here the CDR3 omits its conserved ending phenylalanine or tryptophan, so a read error is the likely source. The DNA of the CDR3 is TGCAGCGCCATGACATCTGGCATCGGCACTCCCTACGAGCAGTACTCC. Amino acid sequence: CSAMTSGIGTPYEQYS. V gene TRBV29-1 combines with J gene TRBJ2-7, with D uncertain. The V end lost 7 bases, the J end lost 2 bases, and 24 bases lay between the germline ends. The CDR3 runs 16 residues. The germline V gene has CDR1 SQVTM and CDR2 ANQGSEA.

About this clonotype: Mismatch with germline at one junction end may stem from a read error. This chain links TRBV29-1 with TRBJ2-5, with 13 bases that match TRBD2. CDR1 SQVTM and CDR2 ANQGSEA come from the germline V gene. The CDR3 totals 15 residues. CDR3 DNA sequence: TGTATCGTTCGGACTAGCGGGAGTTGGGAAGAGACCCAGTACTTC. As protein: CIVRTSGSWEETQYF.

The J gene is TRBJ2-1, the V gene TRBV6-1; D remains unclear. Germline CDR1 MNHNS, CDR2 SASEGT. V was shortened by 0 bases and J by 6 bases, with 12 bases between the two germline ends. CDR3 length: 15 residues. Here the CDR3 DNA reads TGTGCCAGCAGTGAAGCATGGGGTGCCTGCAATGAGCAGTTCTTC. It specifies CASSEAWGACNEQFF.

As for this clonotype: A read error is possible here, since a much larger clone lies one base away. The chain combines TRBV7-9 with TRBJ1-1, with a possible D match to TRBD1 (5 bases). The germline gives CDR1 SEHNR, CDR2 FQNEAQ (reference sequence). This CDR3 is 15 amino acids long. The CDR3 DNA reads as TGTGCCAGCAGCCGGACCACGACAGAGAACACTGAAGCTTTATTT. Its translation: CASSRTTTENTEALF.

About this clonotype: A read error may produce the germline difference seen at one junction end. The chain employs TRBV6-1 and TRBJ2-5, with a weak D call TRBD2 (5 bases). The CDR3 extends over 15 amino acids. Germline V lookup: CDR1 MNHNS, CDR2 SASEGT. The CDR3 sequence: CVSRPGSDYQETQYF. CDR3 in DNA: TGTGTCAGCAGGCCAGGATCGGACTACCAAGAGACCCAGTACTTC.

This clonotype was observed a single time. The junction differs from germline at one of its ends, possibly a read error. The chain joins TRBV6-6 to TRBJ2-1; D gene unclear. The CDR3 sequence is 16 residues long. Germline lookup yields CDR1 MNHNY and CDR2 SVGAGI (reference sequence). CDR3 DNA: TGTGCCAGCAGGCCCTACATAGGATCAAGCTACAATGAGCAGTTCTTT. Translated, it gives CASRPYIGSSYNEQFF.

Note on this clonotype: The CDR3 does not close with the conserved phenylalanine or tryptophan, likely indicating a read error. The chain combines TRBV29-1 with TRBJ2-5; D gene ambiguous. Deletions cut 3 bases from V and 4 bases from J, with 12 bases between. The CDR3 contains 13 residues. Germline lookup yields CDR1 SQVTM and CDR2 ANQGSEA. The CDR3 DNA reads TGCAGCGTTGACACATCTGGCGGAGAGACCCAGTACCTC. It translates to CSVDTSGGETQYL.

A word on this clonotype: At one of its ends the junction is not consistent with the germline gene, which may arise from a read error. V gene TRBV6-2 or TRBV6-3 combines with J gene TRBJ2-1; TRBD2 aligns across 11 bases. This CDR3 spans 15 amino acids. Germline loops: CDR1 MNHEY, CDR2 SVGEGT. The CDR3 reads CARSPLAGAFNEQFF. Here the CDR3 DNA reads TGTGCCCGCAGCCCACTAGCGGGAGCATTCAATGAGCAGTTCTTC.

This rearrangement joins TRBV5-5 to TRBJ2-7; D call uncertain. Trimming stripped 4 bases from V and 2 bases from J, with 13 bases between. The CDR3 is made up of 14 amino acids. In germline, CDR1 is SGHKS, CDR2 YYEKEE (reference sequence). The CDR3 DNA is TGTGCCAGCAGCCTATCACAGAACGCCTACGAGCAGTACTTC. This sequence encodes CASSLSQNAYEQYF.

As for this clonotype: The missing conserved phenylalanine or tryptophan at the end of this CDR3 makes a read error likely. The DNA is omitted, as the CDR3 cannot be located on it reliably, and the CDR3 follows TCRdb's listing. The chain carries TRBV13 and TRBJ2-2; the table names TRBD2, a call not compared with the DNA. CDR1 and CDR2 from the germline V gene are PRHDT and FYEKMQ (reference sequence). The CDR3 has 16 amino acids, counting both end residues. The CDR3 sequence is CASSLRLAGGPGELLL.

Concerning this clonotype itself: One end of the junction does not line up with germline, which may come from a read error. V gene TRBV12-3 or TRBV12-4 combines with J gene TRBJ2-1; D unresolved. The CDR3 totals 15 residues. CDR3 amino acids: CASSRRLSSCNEKFF. CDR3 nucleotides: TGTGCCAGCAGTCGTCGGTTGAGCTCCTGCAATGAGAAGTTCTTC.

This chain uses TRBV7-2 with TRBJ2-7, with a weak D call TRBD2 (5 bases). V shed 3 bases and J shed 3 bases, with 6 bases lying between them. The CDR3 loop spans 12 amino acids. Germline V gives CDR1 SGHTA, CDR2 FQGNSA. CDR3 sequence reads: CASSLTNYEQYF. Here the CDR3 DNA reads TGTGCCAGCAGCTTGACTAACTACGAGCAGTACTTC.

A note on this clonotype: As the CDR3 is not closed by the conserved phenylalanine or tryptophan, this likely results from a read error. The rearrangement uses TRBV29-1 and TRBJ2-2; TRBD1 or TRBD2 may be the D gene (5 bases each). This CDR3 region has 15 residues. V was trimmed by 5 bases and J by 5 bases, leaving 18 bases between them. Germline CDR1 reads SQVTM; CDR2 reads ANQGSEA. The DNA of the CDR3 is TGCAGCGTTCGTTTAGGGTGGGGGATGACCGGGGAGCTGTTTATT. Encoded protein: CSVRLGWGMTGELFI.

As regards this clonotype: The conserved closing phenylalanine or tryptophan is absent in this CDR3, likely reflecting a read error. The DNA is left out, because the CDR3 cannot be placed on it with certainty; the CDR3 is given as TCRdb lists it. V is TRBV29-1 and J is TRBJ2-5; the D call of TRBD1 is as the table states it, not checked on the DNA. Looked up from germline, CDR1 is SQVTM and CDR2 is ANQGSEA. The CDR3 numbers 12 amino acids, ends counted. The CDR3 spells CSGIDSGETQYI.

With regard to this clonotype: Its ends do not fully match the called genes, so a read error is possible. The V gene is TRBV11-2, the J gene TRBJ2-7; D unresolved. CDR3 size: 15 residues. CDR1 is SGHAT, CDR2 FQNNGV, per germline. This CDR3 is CASSSGRLYARERYF. Here the CDR3 DNA reads TGTGCCAGCAGTTCCGGACGGCTTTACGCACGCGAGCGGTACTTC.

About this clonotype itself: The junction differs from germline at one of its ends, possibly a read error. The rearrangement joins TRBV12-5 to TRBJ2-1; possibly TRBD2 for D (5 bases). Germline V gives CDR1 LGHNT, CDR2 FRNRAP. CDR3 length equals 13 residues. The CDR3 protein is CTSGYSIYNEQFF. CDR3 DNA sequence: TGTACTAGTGGTTATTCTATATACAATGAGCAGTTCTTC.

The gene calls are TRBV6-2 or TRBV6-3 and TRBJ1-2, with a tentative D call TRBD1 (6 bases). Trimming took off 4 bases at V and 4 bases at J, with 16 bases between the two ends. The CDR3 runs to 15 residues. The V gene's germline CDR1 is MNHEY and CDR2 SVGEGT. The CDR3 loop reads CASSSPRGPAYGYTF. CDR3 bases: TGTGCCAGCAGTTCGCCCAGGGGCCCGGCCTATGGCTACACCTTC.

V is TRBV6-6 and J is TRBJ2-7, with D possibly TRBD1 on 6 matching bases. CDR3 length equals 14 residues. Germline V gene data show CDR1 as MNHNY and CDR2 as SVGAGI (reference sequence). The V gene lost 8 bases and the J gene lost 7 bases, with 21 bases spanning the gap. The CDR3 protein is CASFRDTLSSEQYF. The CDR3 DNA reads as TGTGCCAGCTTTCGGGACACCCTCTCCTCGGAGCAGTACTTC.

As concerns this clonotype: The junction departs from germline at one end; a sequencing error may be responsible. V and J are TRBV6-1 and TRBJ2-3; D possibly corresponds to TRBD1 (5 bases). Germline V gene lookup returns CDR1 MNHNS and CDR2 SASEGT. The CDR3 runs 15 residues. DNA of the CDR3: TGTGCCAGCATAGTTAGGGGCCAGGCTACAGATACGCAGTTTTTT. Translated: CASIVRGQATDTQFF.

Comments on this clonotype: A read error may produce the germline difference seen at one junction end. This chain connects TRBV7-9 to TRBJ2-1; no clear D gene. Germline V lookup: CDR1 SEHNR, CDR2 FQNEAQ (reference sequence). The CDR3 spans 11 residues. The CDR3: CARSLLDEQFF. For the CDR3, the DNA is TGTGCCAGGAGCTTACTCGATGAGCAGTTCTTC.

This chain connects TRBV6-2 or TRBV6-3 to TRBJ2-1; 7 nucleotides agree with TRBD2. CDR1 is MNHEY, CDR2 SVGEGT, per germline. The CDR3 runs 14 residues. V shed 10 bases and J 6 bases; nucleotides not matched to a gene: 12. CDR3 residues: CANSGISGTNEQFF. In nucleotides, the CDR3 is TGTGCCAACAGCGGGATTAGCGGAACCAATGAGCAGTTCTTC.

On this clonotype itself: One end of the junction fails to match germline, which may point to a read error. This chain uses TRBV11-2 with TRBJ2-7; D is unclear. CDR3 length: 14 amino acids. In germline, CDR1 is SGHAT, CDR2 FQNNGV. CDR3 DNA sequence: TGTACCAGCAGTTTAGACCCTGGGGCCTACGAGCAGTACTTC. As protein: CTSSLDPGAYEQYF. The complete variable domain, with remaining parts taken from reference TRBV11-2 and TRBJ2-7, reads EAGVAQSPRYKIIEKRQSVAFWCNPISGHATLYWYQQILGQGPKLLIQFQNNGVVDDSQLPKDRFSAERLKGVDSTLKIQPAKLEDSAVYLCTSSLDPGAYEQYFGPGTRLTVT.

Remarks on this clonotype: A junction boundary mismatches the germline segment, possibly from a read error. The chain uses TRBV6-2 or TRBV6-3 and TRBJ1-6; D is unclear. CDR1 MNHEY and CDR2 SVGEGT come from the germline V gene. The CDR3 spans 15 residues. The CDR3 protein is CVSSYLGIVDSPLHF. In DNA form, the CDR3 reads TGTGTCAGCAGTTACCTCGGGATAGTTGACTCACCCCTCCACTTT.